This T cell receptor beta chain emerged from a study of T cell repertoires in cytomegalovirus infection. Study conclusions and caveats: HLA-C-restricted TCR beta clonotypes specific for CMV led the ex vivo response.

The ends lost 3 bases at V and 0 bases at J; junction bases unmatched: 4. This CDR3 region has 17 residues. Germline lookup yields CDR1 SEHNR and CDR2 FQNEAQ (reference sequence). TCRdb re-called the reads with MiXCR, one entry per CDR3 protein. Among 900,000 to 950,000 distinct CDR3 sequences, approximately 31% were seen once, and the ten largest hold over 13%. This clonotype was seen a handful of times. The antigen is not known. The chain recombines TRBV7-9 with TRBJ1-4; 10 bases agree with TRBD1. This receptor was obtained from a human donor in good health (CMV status not recorded). Some clones in this sample may be carry-over from other donors' samples. Specimen: cultured CD8+ T cells from PBMCs, collected from culture after CMV antigen stimulation. The CDR3 nucleotides are TGTGCCAGCAGCTTGGACAGGGGGGTCGCAACTAATGAAAAACTGTTTTTT. It translates to CASSLDRGVATNEKLFF.